These 27 T cell receptor beta chains share one sample of origin, sequenced in a study of shared clonotypes between healthy human individuals. Profiling relied on immunoSEQ multiplex PCR, and the TCRdb table lists in-frame clones only, not all of them. The data show some 500,000 clones, roughly 85% seen once. Specimen: PBMCs. These receptors were obtained from a woman in her thirties or forties in good health. Some clones in this sample may be carry-over from other donors' samples.

V usage is TRBV5-4 and J usage is TRBJ1-1; D not resolved. Germline V gene sequence: CDR1 SGHNT, CDR2 YYREEE (reference sequence). V was shortened by 5 bases and J by 4 bases, with 15 bases between the two germline ends. This CDR3 contains 14 residues. CDR3 in amino acids: CASRDPGGVTEAFF. CDR3 nucleotides: TGTGCCAGCAGGGACCCCGGTGGTGTCACTGAAGCTTTCTTT.

This clone has a handful of counts. This sequence joins TRBV18 and TRBJ1-1, with 9 bases matching TRBD1. The trim removed 3 bases at V and 4 bases at J, leaving 3 bases unmatched. CDR3 length equals 14 residues. Germline V CDR1 and CDR2: KGHSH, LQKENI. The DNA for the CDR3 is TGTGCCAGCTCACCCGGACAGGGGTTCACTGAAGCTTTCTTT. Amino acids: CASSPGQGFTEAFF.

This clone has just one count. V gene TRBV10-3 combines with J gene TRBJ2-5; D is ambiguous. The assigned J gene may be wrong: the sequence end matches TRBJ2-7 better. Germline lookup yields CDR1 ENHRY and CDR2 SYGVKD. The CDR3 totals 11 residues. DNA for the CDR3: TGTGCCATCAGTGAGGGATCCGAGCAGTACTTC. Protein sequence: CAISEGSEQYF.

This clone was found many times. The CDR3 sequence: CASSPNPGGELFF. The CDR3 region has the DNA TGTGCCAGCTCACCCAACCCAGGCGGGGAGCTGTTTTTT. The chain uses TRBV18 and TRBJ2-2; no definite D call. The CDR3 spans 13 residues. Trimming shortened V by 3 bases and J by 7 bases, and 9 bases separated the two germline ends. Per germline, CDR1 KGHSH and CDR2 LQKENI.

This clone was detected only once. The CDR3 coding sequence is TGTGCCAGCACCCTGGGACTAGACTCCTACGAGCAGTACTTC. It specifies CASTLGLDSYEQYF. This chain joins TRBV11-2 and TRBJ2-5; 8 bases are shared with TRBD2. The J call may be wrong; the DNA end is better matched by TRBJ2-7. CDR3 length equals 14 residues. Per germline, CDR1 SGHAT and CDR2 FQNNGV.

The chain is built from TRBV18 and TRBJ2-7; the D is unclear. CDR3 length: 14 amino acids. Trimming left V 5 bases short and J 1 base short, with 12 bases between. Germline-derived CDR1 and CDR2 are KGHSH and LQKENI. DNA of the CDR3: TGTGCCAGCTCATCGGGTCAGGAATCCTACGAGCAGTACTTC. This gives the protein CASSSGQESYEQYF.

The chain uses TRBV6-5 and TRBJ1-3; D call uncertain. The germline CDR1 and CDR2 sequences are MNHEY and SVGAGI. The length of the CDR3 is 16 residues. The V end was cut by 0 bases, the J end by 0 bases, with 9 bases between. The CDR3 DNA reads TGTGCCAGCAGTTACTCAGGGCTGAACTCTGGAAACACCATATATTTT. Its protein product is CASSYSGLNSGNTIYF.

The rearrangement joins TRBV18 to TRBJ2-1; TRBD2 matches at 7 bases. After removal of 2 bases from V and 1 base from J, the junction contained 2 bases not matched to a gene. The CDR3 loop spans 15 amino acids. Germline V lookup: CDR1 KGHSH, CDR2 LQKENI. The CDR3 nucleotides read TGTGCCAGCTCACCAGTGGGGGGGTCCTACAATGAGCAGTTCTTC. Amino acid sequence: CASSPVGGSYNEQFF. The entire variable domain, with the rest obtained from reference TRBV18 and TRBJ2-1, is as follows: NAGVMQNPRHLVRRRGQEARLRCSPMKGHSHVYWYRQLPEEGLKFMVYLQKENIIDESGMPKERFSAEFPKEGPSILRIQQVVRGDSAAYFCASSPVGGSYNEQFFGPGTRLTVL.

This clone was observed at least ten times. The V gene is TRBV6-6, the J gene TRBJ2-5, with D possibly TRBD1 on 6 matching bases. V was cut by 6 bases and J by 1 base, with 15 bases left in between. CDR3 length equals 15 residues. Germline V gene sequence: CDR1 MNHNY, CDR2 SVGAGI (reference sequence). CDR3 sequence reads: CASRPWTVSQETQYF. The CDR3 DNA is TGTGCCAGCAGACCTTGGACAGTTTCCCAAGAGACCCAGTACTTC.

The chain combines TRBV2 with TRBJ2-1, with D possibly being TRBD1 (5 bases). The CDR3 spans 13 residues. Trimming left V 6 bases short and J 7 bases short, with 13 bases between. CDR1 is SNHLY and CDR2 is FYNNEI in the germline V gene. The CDR3 is CASSMGPSNEQFF. As DNA, the CDR3 is TGTGCCAGCAGCATGGGGCCTTCTAATGAGCAGTTCTTC.

The chain couples TRBV5-6 to TRBJ2-5, with TRBD2 identical over 13 bases. Germline V gene data show CDR1 as SGHDT and CDR2 as YYEEEE. The junction had 12 bases not matched to a gene; V was cut back by 4 bases and J by 3 bases. The CDR3 has 18 amino acids. The CDR3 reads CASSRDTRTSGREETQYF. CDR3 DNA: TGTGCCAGCAGCCGAGATACAAGGACTAGCGGGAGAGAAGAGACCCAGTACTTC.

The V and J genes are TRBV7-9 and TRBJ2-7, with a possible D match to TRBD1 (5 bases). Trimming shortened V by 5 bases and J by 3 bases, and 23 bases separated the two germline ends. The germline V gene has CDR1 SEHNR and CDR2 FQNEAQ (reference sequence). The length of the CDR3 is 17 residues. Here the CDR3 DNA reads TGTGCCAGCAGCAAAGGACAAACCTTCGGGCCGATCTACGAGCAGTACTTC. This encodes CASSKGQTFGPIYEQYF.

To note about this clone: It may be a read error: a sequence one base away is much more abundant. The same CDR3 arises from other DNA sequences in this sample as well. The chain has TRBV30 and TRBJ1-1; D call uncertain. Germline values: CDR1 GTSNPN, CDR2 SVGIG (reference sequence). This CDR3 has 12 amino acids. The CDR3: CAWNDGNTEAFF. In DNA form, the CDR3 reads TGTGCCTGGAATGACGGGAACACTGAAGCTTTTTTT.

With regard to this clone: This same CDR3 is encoded by further DNA sequences in the sample. The chain links TRBV28 to TRBJ2-5; tentative D call: TRBD1 (5 bases). Deletions cut 3 bases from V and 2 bases from J, with 10 bases between. The CDR3 is 14 residues long. In germline, CDR1 is MDHEN, CDR2 SYDVKM. In DNA, the CDR3 is TGTGCCAGCAGTTTTTCAGGGCCGCAAGAGACCCAGTACTTC. Protein: CASSFSGPQETQYF.

The chain links TRBV9 to TRBJ1-3; D is ambiguous. V was pared by 3 bases and J by 1 base, with 2 bases between. The CDR3 consists of 12 residues. Germline assignment: CDR1 SGDLS and CDR2 YYNGEE. The CDR3 DNA is TGTGCCAGCAGCGAGTCTGGAAACACCATATATTTT. This sequence encodes CASSESGNTIYF.

Ten or more counts support this clone. The chain links TRBV28 to TRBJ1-2; the D is unclear. This CDR3 comprises 12 residues. CDR1 MDHEN and CDR2 SYDVKM come from the germline V gene. Trimming removed 6 bases at V and 8 bases at J, with 13 bases between. The CDR3 loop is CASSPGFRGYTF. The CDR3 DNA reads as TGTGCCAGCAGCCCTGGGTTTAGGGGCTACACCTTC.

This clone has only one observation. The J gene is TRBJ2-7, the V gene TRBV6-5; D might be TRBD2 (5 bases). Germline V lookup: CDR1 MNHEY, CDR2 SVGAGI. Trimming stripped 6 bases from V and 7 bases from J, with 19 bases between. The CDR3 runs to 14 residues. In nucleotides, the CDR3 is TGTGCCAGCAGCTCGGACTCCGTAACGGGGGAGCAGTACTTC. Its protein product is CASSSDSVTGEQYF.

A single count supports this clone. The rearrangement links TRBV9 to TRBJ2-7; perhaps TRBD2 as D (7 bases). The CDR3 sequence is 15 residues long. Trimming pared 4 bases from V and 2 bases from J, leaving 16 bases between. The germline V gene encodes CDR1 SGDLS and CDR2 YYNGEE. CDR3 sequence reads: CASSPRGARAYEQYF. In DNA form, the CDR3 reads TGTGCCAGCAGCCCACGGGGGGCGCGTGCCTACGAGCAGTACTTC.

The CDR3 spells CASGFGKETQYF. The CDR3 DNA sequence: TGTGCCAGCGGGTTTGGGAAGGAGACCCAGTACTTC. This sequence joins TRBV27 and TRBJ2-5; D unclear. The V end was cut by 8 bases, the J end by 5 bases, with 12 bases between. Per the germline V gene, CDR1 is MNHEY and CDR2 is SMNVEV (reference sequence). There are 12 residues in the CDR3.

This clone was observed a few times. The V gene is TRBV13, the J gene TRBJ2-1; 10 positions agree with TRBD2. The CDR3 consists of 17 residues. The germline gives CDR1 PRHDT, CDR2 FYEKMQ (reference sequence). V gave up 4 bases and J gave up 6 bases; unmatched junction bases: 12. DNA of the CDR3: TGTGCCAGCAGCTCCCCTCAACTAGCGGGATTTCGCAATGAGCAGTTCTTC. As protein: CASSSPQLAGFRNEQFF.

The V call is TRBV2, the J call TRBJ1-2, with TRBD1 matching over 7 bases. The CDR3 has 14 amino acids. J gave up 5 bases and V 6 bases, and 9 bases lay outside the gene matches. Germline V lookup: CDR1 SNHLY, CDR2 FYNNEI. The CDR3 protein is CASRGTAYGYGYTF. CDR3 nucleotides: TGTGCCAGCAGAGGGACAGCTTATGGGTATGGCTACACCTTC.

The chain recombines TRBV11-3 with TRBJ1-1; no reliable D call. The CDR3 loop spans 13 amino acids. Germline assignment: CDR1 SGHNT and CDR2 YENEEA. The V and J ends lost 3 bases and 1 base respectively, with 6 bases between them. The CDR3 bases are TGTGCCAGCAGCTTCGAAGCGAACACTGAAGCTTTCTTT. Translation: CASSFEANTEAFF.

The chain links TRBV6-1 to TRBJ1-1, with no clear D. Trimming removed 2 bases from V and 1 base from J, with 11 bases in between. Germline V gene sequence: CDR1 MNHNS, CDR2 SASEGT. This CDR3 has 15 residues. The CDR3 DNA reads as TGTGCCAGCAGTGAACAGCCGCTTGGGAACACTGAAGCTTTCTTT. It encodes CASSEQPLGNTEAFF.

The chain recombines TRBV27 with TRBJ1-2; 9 bases line up with TRBD1. From germline, CDR1 is MNHEY and CDR2 SMNVEV (reference sequence). The CDR3 runs to 17 residues. V was clipped by 2 bases and J by 4 bases; unmatched bases: 11. This CDR3 reads CASSLKITGGAGYGYTF. The CDR3 region has the DNA TGTGCCAGCAGTTTAAAGATCACAGGGGGCGCCGGCTATGGCTACACCTTC.

V is TRBV14 and J is TRBJ1-4; the D gene is possibly TRBD1 (5 bases). The germline CDR1 and CDR2 sequences are SGHDN and FVKESK. The CDR3 totals 15 residues. Deletions cut 4 bases from V and 7 bases from J, with 16 bases between. The CDR3 DNA follows: TGTGCCAGCAGCCTAATCAGGGAAAGGGGTGAAAAACTGTTTTTT. This gives the protein CASSLIRERGEKLFF.

This chain joins TRBV5-1 and TRBJ2-7; tentative D call: TRBD2 (5 bases). The V end lost 0 bases, the J end lost 5 bases, and 12 bases lay between the germline ends. The CDR3 sequence is 14 residues long. Germline-derived CDR1 and CDR2 are SGHRS and YFSETQ. The CDR3: CASSLGSDGNEQYF. CDR3 in DNA: TGCGCCAGCAGCTTGGGAAGTGACGGGAACGAGCAGTACTTC.

CDR3 in amino acids: CATRDGANYGYTF. The CDR3, as DNA: TGTGCCACTCGGGACGGCGCTAACTATGGCTACACCTTC. The chain joins TRBV28 to TRBJ1-2; D possibly corresponds to TRBD1 (5 bases). The CDR3 is 13 amino acids. Germline V lookup: CDR1 MDHEN, CDR2 SYDVKM. V lost 10 bases, J lost 0 bases, and 12 bases lay in between.